This T cell receptor (beta chain) is drawn from a study of cytomegalovirus exposure and HLA in healthy donors. Study as a whole: From HLA-typed donors, an early data release held some 91 million unique TCRs. General study results and limits: TCR beta V- and J-gene trimming, according to a later analysis, was linked to a missense DCLRE1C variant. Available immune exposure information was restricted to CMV serostatus only.

Amplification used 60 Vbeta primers and 13 Jbeta primers. TCRdb's copy holds only in-frame clones and misses some; the assay was immunoSEQ multiplex PCR. The sample consists of roughly 98,000 clones, around 77% of them appearing once. Points on this clone: What it recognizes is unknown.

V lost 3 bases and J lost 8, with 20 bases in between. This CDR3 is 16 amino acids long. In germline, CDR1 is SGDLS, CDR2 YYNGEE. The rearrangement joins TRBV9 to TRBJ1-4, with D possibly matching TRBD1 (5 bases). The clonotype originates from a man aged 35 to 55 in good health and CMV-seronegative. The sequenced material came from PBMCs. The CDR3: CASSERGGEFGEKLFF. The CDR3 nucleotides are TGTGCCAGCAGCGAGAGGGGAGGGGAATTCGGCGAAAAACTGTTTTTT.